This T cell receptor beta chain originates from a study of T cell responses to AZD1222 COVID-19 vaccine. Using immunoSEQ multiplex PCR, the repertoire was profiled, and TCRdb retains in-frame clones only, with some absent. The sample carries roughly 84,000 clones, 70% to 90% recorded once. The CDR3 sequence is 17 residues long. Trimming removed 2 bases from V and 1 base from J; junction bases left unmatched: 10. Germline V gives CDR1 ENHRY, CDR2 SYGVKD. The TCR comes from an adult who received the AZD1222 COVID-19 vaccine. This sample comprised peripheral blood, obtained 28 days after the second AZD1222 dose. The chain is built from TRBV10-3 and TRBJ1-1, with 7 bases that match TRBD1. Written as DNA, the CDR3 is TGTGCCATCAGTGAGCCAGGAGGGGGCGCGGAGAACACTGAAGCTTTCTTT. It is translated as CAISEPGGGAENTEAFF.